This TCR beta chain was recovered during a study of blood T cell repertoires in COVID-19. Study-level background: The United States, Italy and Spain provided the acute and convalescent COVID-19 samples. PBMCs, B-cell-depleted T cells, or T cells provided the cDNA or gDNA that made up the material.

This CDR3 spans 15 amino acids. Germline CDR1 and CDR2: MDHEN and SYDVKM. The V end lost 3 bases, the J end lost 1 base, and 11 bases lay between the germline ends. Original analysis: Estimated nucleated cell counts came from reference gene primer amplification. Here immunoSEQ multiplex PCR was the method, and the copy in TCRdb shows in-frame clones only, minus some. The DNA gave D and trimming, while V, J and clone size come from that table. The sample holds around 81,000 clones; approximately 80% are singletons and the top ten take under 15%. V usage is TRBV28 and J usage is TRBJ2-3; D is possibly TRBD1 (5 bases). The sequence derives from a human donor in a cohort sampled during active COVID-19. Sequenced material: peripheral blood. The DNA for the CDR3 is TGTGCCAGCAGTTTTCCAGGGATCGGCACAGATACGCAGTATTTT. The encoded protein is CASSFPGIGTDTQYF.